Listed here are 19 T cell receptor beta chains from one sample, sequenced in a study of cytomegalovirus exposure and HLA in healthy donors. Primers: 60 Vbeta forward and 13 Jbeta reverse. Generated by immunoSEQ multiplex PCR, the TCRdb table keeps only in-frame clones and is missing some. The data hold 250,000 or so clones, with roughly four fifths observed a single time. The sequenced sample was PBMCs. These receptors were taken from a woman aged 60-75 years in good health and CMV-seropositive.

The V call is TRBV5-6, the J call TRBJ2-7; 9 positions match TRBD2. CDR1 SGHDT and CDR2 YYEEEE come from the germline V gene. The trim removed 2 bases at V and 3 bases at J, leaving 9 bases unmatched. The CDR3 sequence is 16 residues long. The CDR3 nucleotides read TGTGCCAGCAGCTTTGCCGGGACTAGCAGTAGCTACGAGCAGTACTTC. As protein: CASSFAGTSSSYEQYF. The complete variable domain, with remaining parts taken from reference TRBV5-6 and TRBJ2-7, reads DAGVTQSPTHLIKTRGQQVTLRCSPKSGHDTVSWYQQALGQGPQFIFQYYEEEERQRGNFPDRFSGHQFPNYSSELNVNALLLGDSALYLCASSFAGTSSSYEQYFGPGTRLTVT.

This sequence joins TRBV4-1 and TRBJ2-5; D possibly corresponds to TRBD2 (5 bases). V lost 0 bases and J 5 bases, leaving 7 bases between the germline ends. This CDR3 has 13 residues. Germline loops: CDR1 MGHRA, CDR2 YSYEKL. CDR3 residues: CASSQDSEETQYF. In nucleotides, the CDR3 is TGCGCCAGCAGCCAAGATAGCGAGGAGACCCAGTACTTC.

The rearrangement links TRBV4-1 to TRBJ2-7; no clear D gene. CDR1 and CDR2 from the germline V gene are MGHRA and YSYEKL. The V end lost 1 base, the J end lost 2 bases, and 15 bases lay between the germline ends. This CDR3 is 16 amino acids long. As DNA, the CDR3 is TGCGCCAGCAGCCAAGGGGCTATTTCAAGCACCTACGAGCAGTACTTC. This gives the protein CASSQGAISSTYEQYF.

This clone was recorded only once. This chain joins TRBV11-2 and TRBJ1-1; 8 positions match TRBD1. The CDR3 length is 18 residues. J gave up 0 bases and V 5 bases, and 14 bases lay outside the gene matches. The germline CDR1 and CDR2 sequences are SGHAT and FQNNGV. The CDR3 DNA is TGTGCCAGCAGCCCTCATCCTGACAGGGGAGGAATGAACACTGAAGCTTTCTTT. The encoded protein is CASSPHPDRGGMNTEAFF.

The rearrangement joins TRBV27 to TRBJ2-7, with 10 bases that match TRBD2. The CDR3 length is 14 residues. Per germline, CDR1 MNHEY and CDR2 SMNVEV (reference sequence). Trimming cost V 2 bases and J 3 bases; bases outside gene matches: 1. This chain's CDR3 is CASSLSGGDYEQYF. CDR3 nucleotide sequence: TGTGCCAGCAGTTTAAGCGGGGGGGACTACGAGCAGTACTTC.

The genes are TRBV18 and TRBJ1-1; 8 nucleotides match TRBD1. The germline V gene encodes CDR1 KGHSH and CDR2 LQKENI. V was clipped by 6 bases and J by 5 bases; unmatched bases: 8. This CDR3 comprises 14 residues. The CDR3 DNA reads as TGTGCCAGCTCCACAGGGGGAGTGGGTACTGAAGCTTTCTTT. Encoded protein: CASSTGGVGTEAFF. Together with reference TRBV18 and TRBJ1-1, the CDR3 gives the full variable domain: NAGVMQNPRHLVRRRGQEARLRCSPMKGHSHVYWYRQLPEEGLKFMVYLQKENIIDESGMPKERFSAEFPKEGPSILRIQQVVRGDSAAYFCASSTGGVGTEAFFGQGTRLTVV.

This chain connects TRBV7-3 to TRBJ2-2, with 11 bases matching TRBD2. The CDR3 spans 16 residues. V lost 5 bases to trimming and J lost 4 bases; unmatched junction nucleotides: 6. From germline, CDR1 is SGHTA and CDR2 FQGTGA. The DNA for the CDR3 is TGTGCCAGCAGCCTCACTCTAGCGGGAGGCACCGGGGAGCTGTTTTTT. Encoded protein: CASSLTLAGGTGELFF.

V is TRBV19 and J is TRBJ2-5; a possible D gene is TRBD1 (7 bases). The V gene's germline CDR1 is LNHDA and CDR2 SQIVND (reference sequence). The V gene lost 9 bases and the J gene lost 4 bases, with 12 bases spanning the gap. The CDR3 consists of 12 residues. The DNA for the CDR3 is TGTGCCAGCAGTCAGGGGGGAGAGACCCAGTACTTC. This sequence encodes CASSQGGETQYF.

The rearrangement links TRBV7-9 to TRBJ1-2; D not resolved. The CDR3 spans 14 residues. The V gene lost 1 base and the J gene lost 6 bases, with 12 bases spanning the gap. Germline V gene data show CDR1 as SEHNR and CDR2 as FQNEAQ (reference sequence). The CDR3 loop reads CASSLGRLGDGYTF. In DNA, the CDR3 is TGTGCCAGCAGCTTAGGGCGCCTCGGGGATGGCTACACCTTC.

This clone appeared a single time. The chain carries TRBV7-8 and TRBJ1-2; D ambiguous. V lost 3 bases to trimming and J lost 1 base, with 15 bases between them. The CDR3 is made up of 16 amino acids. Germline CDR1 reads SGHVS; CDR2 reads FQNEAQ. CDR3 residues: CASSLRPDGVNYGYTF. CDR3 coding DNA: TGTGCCAGCAGCTTGCGACCCGACGGGGTTAACTATGGCTACACCTTC.

The chain carries TRBV9 and TRBJ2-2; 7 bases map to TRBD2. Trimming cost V 0 bases and J 4 bases; bases outside gene matches: 3. Per germline, CDR1 SGDLS and CDR2 YYNGEE. CDR3 size: 15 residues. Written as DNA, the CDR3 is TGTGCCAGCAGCGTAGCGGGAGGTTCCACCGGGGAGCTGTTTTTT. Translated, it gives CASSVAGGSTGELFF.

The chain recombines TRBV28 with TRBJ2-5; possible D gene TRBD2, 6 bases. CDR3 length equals 14 residues. Looked up from germline, CDR1 is MDHEN and CDR2 is SYDVKM. Trimming took 2 bases from V and 5 from J, leaving 12 bases between them. CDR3 DNA: TGTGCCAGCAGTTTAGGAGGGCTAGCGGAGACCCAGTACTTC. This codes for CASSLGGLAETQYF.

CDR3 DNA: TGTGCCAGCAGGAGGACAGGGGGCAACGAGCAGTACTTC. Its protein product is CASRRTGGNEQYF. This sequence joins TRBV2 and TRBJ2-7; 11 positions agree with TRBD1. This CDR3 region has 13 residues. V lost 6 bases, J lost 5 bases, and 3 bases stayed unmatched. The germline gives CDR1 SNHLY, CDR2 FYNNEI.

A word on this clone: Other DNA sequences in the sample encode the same CDR3. The chain carries TRBV27 and TRBJ1-3; no clear D. Germline loops: CDR1 MNHEY, CDR2 SMNVEV (reference sequence). CDR3 length equals 16 residues. V lost 0 bases, J lost 0 bases, and 9 bases lay in between. In DNA, the CDR3 is TGTGCCAGCAGTTTATCTGGCGGTAGCTCTGGAAACACCATATATTTT. This encodes CASSLSGGSSGNTIYF.

This chain links TRBV15 with TRBJ2-7; possible D gene TRBD1, 5 bases. V shed 3 bases and J shed 3 bases, with 12 bases lying between them. This CDR3 has 14 residues. The V gene's germline CDR1 is LNHNV and CDR2 YYDKDF (reference sequence). The CDR3 loop reads CATSRDQGNYEQYF. The CDR3 DNA reads as TGTGCCACCAGCAGGGACCAGGGAAACTACGAGCAGTACTTC. The entire variable domain, with the rest obtained from reference TRBV15 and TRBJ2-7, is as follows: DAMVIQNPRYQVTQFGKPVTLSCSQTLNHNVMYWYQQKSSQAPKLLFHYYDKDFNNEADTPDNFQSRRPNTSFCFLDIRSPGLGDTAMYLCATSRDQGNYEQYFGPGTRLTVT.

The chain has TRBV14 and TRBJ1-1, with D maybe TRBD1 (6 bases). V lost 1 base and J lost 6, with 9 bases in between. Germline CDR1 SGHDN, CDR2 FVKESK. The CDR3 is 13 residues long. DNA for the CDR3: TGTGCCAGCAGCCAAGTGCGGGGGCCTGAAGCTTTCTTT. Its translation: CASSQVRGPEAFF.

This clone was observed a few times. The chain links TRBV11-2 to TRBJ1-1, with D possibly being TRBD1 (6 bases). The V gene lost 5 bases and the J gene lost 7 bases, with 20 bases spanning the gap. The CDR3 has 15 amino acids. Germline loops: CDR1 SGHAT, CDR2 FQNNGV. The CDR3 DNA reads as TGTGCCAGCAGCCCTCCGCTCGGACAGAACCGTGAAGCTTTCTTT. It encodes CASSPPLGQNREAFF.

This clone occurred a few times. The J gene is TRBJ1-3, the V gene TRBV5-1; D might be TRBD1 (5 bases). V gave up 5 bases and J gave up 3 bases, with 9 bases separating them. The germline CDR1 and CDR2 sequences are SGHRS and YFSETQ. The CDR3 spans 13 residues. The CDR3 DNA reads TGCGCCAGCAGGACAGACGGTGGAAACACCATATATTTT. It yields the protein CASRTDGGNTIYF.

There are a few counts of this clone. The rearrangement joins TRBV27 to TRBJ2-5; D is possibly TRBD1 (6 bases). V was pared by 8 bases and J by 1 base, with 11 bases between. This CDR3 comprises 13 residues. CDR1 is MNHEY and CDR2 is SMNVEV in the germline V gene (reference sequence). The CDR3 DNA reads as TGTGCCAGCGGACGACAGGCCCAAGAGACCCAGTACTTC. Translated, it gives CASGRQAQETQYF.